This T cell receptor (beta chain) was identified in a study of control samples from healthy donors and cancer patients. Generated by immunoSEQ multiplex PCR, the TCRdb table keeps only in-frame clones and is missing some. The data contain some 140,000 clones, about 85% of them singletons. Between the trimmed V and J ends, which lost 4 bases and 6 bases, there was a span of 18 bases. The germline V gene has CDR1 SGDLS and CDR2 YYNGEE. This CDR3 comprises 15 residues. This chain connects TRBV9 to TRBJ2-3; no firm D call. The sample comprised blood. The TCR sequence derives from a young woman in good health. CDR3 protein: CASSTEMGIRDTQYF. CDR3 nucleotide sequence: TGTGCCAGCAGCACCGAGATGGGGATTAGGGATACGCAGTATTTT. The entire variable domain, with the rest obtained from reference TRBV9 and TRBJ2-3, is as follows: DSGVTQTPKHLITATGQRVTLRCSPRSGDLSVYWYQQSLDQGLQFLIQYYNGEERAKGNILERFSAQQFPDLHSELNLSSLELGDSALYFCASSTEMGIRDTQYFGPGTRLTVL.